The clone carrying this TCR beta chain was observed once. The sample is drawn from a study of blood T cell repertoires in COVID-19. Study background: Specimens from acute and convalescent COVID-19 originated in the United States, Italy and Spain. PBMCs, B-cell-depleted T cells, or T cells were the source of the cDNA or gDNA that made up the material.

Authors' processing steps: Amplification from reference gene primers served as the basis for estimated nucleated cell counts. Clones were read by immunoSEQ multiplex PCR, and TCRdb kept only the in-frame ones, dropping some. V and J calls and clone size are as listed in that table; D and trimming were resolved from the DNA. The repertoire holds 250,000 to 350,000 clones, with about 87% as singletons. J was trimmed by 7 bases and V by 8 bases; bases with no gene match: 6. The CDR3 spans 12 residues. Germline V CDR1 and CDR2: SQVTM, ANQGSEA. Seattle cases were enrolled at active infection and followed longitudinally.

The sequence derives from a woman between 50 and 59 years old with COVID-19, enrolled during active disease. What was sequenced was peripheral blood. The chain employs TRBV29-1 and TRBJ1-1; 11 bases fit TRBD1. The DNA for the CDR3 is TGCAGCCACGGGACAGGGGGAATTGAAGCTTTCTTT. It specifies CSHGTGGIEAFF.